The clone carrying this TCR beta chain was found many times. Its antigen is undetermined. The sample is drawn from a study of regulatory T cells in long-lasting Graves disease. Construction of the TCR beta libraries employed iRepertoire HTBI primers in conjunction with Arm-PCR of CDR3 regions. MiXCR, run by TCRdb on the multiplex PCR reads, gives a single entry per CDR3 protein. The table lists 550,000 to 700,000 distinct CDR3 sequences, roughly 15% of them singletons. Time point in this sample: newly diagnosed GD, antithyroid drugs for less than 3 months. PBMC-extracted RNA yielded the TCR library. Study-wide results and caveats: The analysis examined peripheral blood only and excluded thyroid tissue.

In addition, the sample was reused for a study of T cells in Graves' hyperthyroidism and ophthalmopathy. That paper notes: Based on clinical symptoms, serum thyroxine and TRAb, thyroid ultrasound and orbital computed tomography, diagnoses were reached. The blood repertoire included most of the expanded thyroid clonotypes above 0.001.

This sample comprised peripheral blood mononuclear cells (PBMCs), obtained at new diagnosis, from a patient treated with antithyroid drugs. The sequence was obtained from a man between 18 and 35 years old with Graves disease.

The CDR3 region is CAWSRGLVTDTQYF. Here the CDR3 DNA reads TGTGCCTGGAGCAGGGGACTCGTCACAGATACGCAGTATTTT. V gene TRBV30 combines with J gene TRBJ2-3, with D perhaps matching TRBD1 or TRBD2 (6 bases each). The CDR3 contains 14 residues. The V gene lost 3 bases and the J gene lost 2 bases, with 12 bases spanning the gap. Germline V lookup: CDR1 GTSNPN, CDR2 SVGIG (reference sequence).